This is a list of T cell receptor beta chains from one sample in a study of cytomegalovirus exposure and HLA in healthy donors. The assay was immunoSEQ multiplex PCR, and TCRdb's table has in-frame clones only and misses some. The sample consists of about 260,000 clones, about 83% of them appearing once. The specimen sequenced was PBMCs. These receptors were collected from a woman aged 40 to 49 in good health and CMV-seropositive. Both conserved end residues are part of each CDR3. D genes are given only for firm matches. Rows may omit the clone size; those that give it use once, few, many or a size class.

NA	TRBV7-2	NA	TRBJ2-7	TGTGCCAGCAGCTCCAGGCGAGCCTACGAGCAGTACTTC	CASSSRRAYEQYF
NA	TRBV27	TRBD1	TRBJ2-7	TGTGCCAGCAGTTTTTCGGGACAGGGTGCCTACGAGCAGTACTTC	CASSFSGQGAYEQYF
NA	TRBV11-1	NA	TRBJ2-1	TGTGCCAGCAGCTTTCGGCAGAACAGCAATGAGCAGTTCTTC	CASSFRQNSNEQFF
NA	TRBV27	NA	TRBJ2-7	TGTGCCAGCAGCCCACAGGGTAACGAGCAGTACTTC	CASSPQGNEQYF
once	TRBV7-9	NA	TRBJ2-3	TGTGCCAGCAGCTTAGTCACAGGTGGCCTCACAGATACGCAGTATTTT	CASSLVTGGLTDTQYF
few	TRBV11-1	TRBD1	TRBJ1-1	TGTGCCAGCAGCTCCGGGACAGGTCTGGGGGGGTTT	CASSSGTGLGGF
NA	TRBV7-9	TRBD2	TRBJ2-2	TGTTCCAGCAGCTTAGGGATAGCGGGAGCGAACACCGGGGAGCTGTTTTTT	CSSSLGIAGANTGELFF
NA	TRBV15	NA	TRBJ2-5	TGTGCCACCAGCAGAGTCGGCGGGCCCACCCAAGAGACCCAGTACTTC	CATSRVGGPTQETQYF
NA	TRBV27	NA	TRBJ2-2	TGTGCCAGCAGTCCTGGACTTGGCGGGGCCCGGGAGCTGTTTTTT	CASSPGLGGARELFF
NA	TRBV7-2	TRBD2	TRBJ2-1	TGTGCCAGCGGGGTAGCGGGAGGCGATAATGAGCAGTTCTTC	CASGVAGGDNEQFF
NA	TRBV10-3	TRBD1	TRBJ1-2	TGTGCCATCAGTGAGTGGGGGGACAGGGTCTCGAGCTACACCTTC	CAISEWGDRVSSYTF
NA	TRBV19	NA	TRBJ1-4	TGTGCCAGTAGTCGTGATAAGGGGGATAATGAAAAACTGTTTTTT	CASSRDKGDNEKLFF
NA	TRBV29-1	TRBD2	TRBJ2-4	TGCAGCGTCGCCATAGCGGGAGGGCCCGAGCGAAACATTCAGTACTTC	CSVAIAGGPERNIQYF
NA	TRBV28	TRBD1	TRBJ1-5	TGTGCCAGCAGTCTTGACAGGGTAGTAGAGCAGCCCCAGCATTTT	CASSLDRVVEQPQHF
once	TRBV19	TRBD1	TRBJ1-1	TGTGCCAGTATCAGGACAGGGGTCACTGAAGCTTTCTTT	CASIRTGVTEAFF
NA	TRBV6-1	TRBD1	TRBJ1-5	TGTGCCAGCCTTGACTCCCGGGACAGGATCAAGGGGCATTTT	CASLDSRDRIKGHF
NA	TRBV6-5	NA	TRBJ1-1	TGTGCCAGCAGTTACTCGAGGGCCAGGGGAAGAGCTGAAGCTTTCTTT	CASSYSRARGRAEAFF
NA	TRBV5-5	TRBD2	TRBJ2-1	TGTGCCAGCAGCTTGTGGGGGGGCTACAATGAGCAGTTCTTC	CASSLWGGYNEQFF
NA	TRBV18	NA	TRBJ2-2	TGTGCCAGCTCACCAACTAGCACCGGGGAGCTGTTTTTT	CASSPTSTGELFF
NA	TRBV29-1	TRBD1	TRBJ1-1	TGCAGCGTTGCCGAAGACAGGGGATTTTTCTTT	CSVAEDRGFFF
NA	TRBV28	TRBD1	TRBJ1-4	TGTGCCAGCAGTAGAGTGTTCCAGACAGGGGAAAAACTGTTTTTT	CASSRVFQTGEKLFF
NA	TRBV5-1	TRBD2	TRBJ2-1	TGCGCCAGCAGCTTGGTGGGGGGGCTAGCGGGGAGCCCACTTGAGCAGTTCTTC	CASSLVGGLAGSPLEQFF
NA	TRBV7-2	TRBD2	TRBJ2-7	TGTGCCAGCAGCTTTGGCGGGAGCCCCTCCTACGAGCAGTACTTC	CASSFGGSPSYEQYF
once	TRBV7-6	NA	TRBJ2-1	TGTGCCAGCAGCTTGGGGGGTCCGTGGAAGTTCTTC	CASSLGGPWKFF
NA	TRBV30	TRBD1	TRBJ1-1	TGTGCCTGGAAGGGGGCGGTTGAAGCTTTCTTT	CAWKGAVEAFF